One and the same sample provided the 30 T cell receptor beta chains below, sequenced in a study of T cell repertoires in cytomegalovirus infection. The antigens for these receptors are not known. MiXCR, applied by TCRdb to the reads, yields one record per CDR3 protein. The sample lists approximately 300,000 distinct CDR3 sequences, roughly 25% seen once, with about an eighth in the top ten. The specimen comprised cultured PBMCs, sampled from culture after CMV antigen stimulation. All receptors derive from a human donor in good health (CMV status not recorded). Some clones in this sample may be carry-over from other donors' samples.

This clonotype was detected ten times or more. In nucleotides, the CDR3 is TGTGCCAGCAGCTTAGCGGTCACCCCGAACACTGAAGCTTTCTTT. Amino acid sequence: CASSLAVTPNTEAFF. The V gene is TRBV7-2, the J gene TRBJ1-1; D not certain. V dropped 0 bases and J dropped 1 base, with 9 bases sitting between them. This CDR3 is 15 amino acids long. CDR1 is SGHTA and CDR2 is FQGNSA in the germline V gene.

The CDR3, as DNA: TGTGCCAGTAGTCCCCTAGCGGGAGCGGGAGATACGCAGTATTTT. This codes for CASSPLAGAGDTQYF. The chain has TRBV19 and TRBJ2-3; the match to TRBD2 covers 10 bases. The CDR3 is made up of 15 amino acids. V lost 5 bases and J lost 5; bases outside the gene matches: 7. Germline CDR1 LNHDA, CDR2 SQIVND (reference sequence).

This clonotype was observed at least ten times. V and J are TRBV24-1 and TRBJ1-1; unclear D gene. CDR1 KGHDR and CDR2 SFDVKD come from the germline V gene. CDR3 length: 13 amino acids. V shed 1 base and J shed 4 bases, with 6 bases lying between them. This CDR3 reads CATSDLRGTEAFF. In DNA form, the CDR3 reads TGTGCCACCAGTGATTTACGAGGCACTGAAGCTTTCTTT.

The chain uses TRBV15 and TRBJ2-1; possibly TRBD1 for D (5 bases). Per the germline V gene, CDR1 is LNHNV and CDR2 is YYDKDF (reference sequence). CDR3 length: 19 residues. The V and J ends lost 2 bases and 6 bases respectively, with 26 bases between them. Here the CDR3 reads CATSRRAGWGLSVSNEQFF. Here the CDR3 DNA reads TGTGCCACCAGCAGACGTGCCGGGTGGGGCCTTAGTGTATCCAATGAGCAGTTCTTC.

This CDR3 reads CASSLRGGKVADTQYF. Here the CDR3 DNA reads TGTGCCAGCAGTTTGAGGGGAGGGAAAGTGGCAGATACGCAGTATTTT. The gene calls are TRBV12-3 or TRBV12-4 and TRBJ2-3, with 7 bases identical to TRBD2. Germline trimming cut 3 bases from V and 4 bases from J; bases unmatched to any gene: 10. The CDR3 has 16 amino acids.

This clonotype was seen more than once but under ten times. The CDR3 DNA follows: TGTGCCACCGATAGCGGGAGGTACAATGAGCAGTTCTTC. Residues: CATDSGRYNEQFF. The chain joins TRBV24-1 to TRBJ2-1; 10 nucleotides align to TRBD2. Germline loops: CDR1 KGHDR, CDR2 SFDVKD. The CDR3 has 13 amino acids. V lost 9 bases to trimming and J lost 4 bases; unmatched junction nucleotides: 2.

The chain carries TRBV5-1 and TRBJ2-4, with TRBD2 matching 7 bases. CDR1 is SGHRS and CDR2 is YFSETQ in the germline V gene. V lost 4 bases and J lost 8; bases outside the gene matches: 9. The CDR3 contains 14 residues. The CDR3 spells CASSPFAGADIQYF. CDR3 in DNA: TGCGCCAGCAGCCCATTCGCGGGAGCGGACATTCAGTACTTC.

V usage is TRBV7-2 and J usage is TRBJ2-6; TRBD1 agrees at 10 bases. The CDR3 consists of 19 residues. With 0 bases clipped from V and 0 bases from J, the junction kept 5 bases outside the gene matches. Germline CDR1 and CDR2: SGHTA and FQGNSA. The CDR3 DNA reads TGTGCCAGCAGCTTAGCATCATGGACAGGGGGCTCTGGGGCCAACGTCCTGACTTTC. It is translated as CASSLASWTGGSGANVLTF.

The chain has TRBV20-1 and TRBJ1-3; 10 nucleotides align to TRBD1. CDR1 is DFQATT and CDR2 is SNEGSKA in the germline V gene (reference sequence). The CDR3 is 14 residues long. V was pared by 5 bases and J by 3 bases, with 4 bases of the junction left unmatched. CDR3 DNA sequence: TGCAGTGCTTTAGGGACAGGGGATGGAAACACCATATATTTT. It encodes CSALGTGDGNTIYF.

This clonotype was seen a few times. V usage is TRBV11-2 and J usage is TRBJ2-7; 9 nucleotides agree with TRBD2. This CDR3 has 14 residues. V lost 2 bases to trimming and J lost 6 bases; unmatched junction nucleotides: 5. The germline gives CDR1 SGHAT, CDR2 FQNNGV. Written as DNA, the CDR3 is TGTGCCAGCAGCTTATTTGGGACTAGCTCCGAGCAGTACGTC. It specifies CASSLFGTSSEQYV.

The rearrangement links TRBV6-1 to TRBJ1-2; D ambiguous. This CDR3 has 14 residues. V dropped 6 bases and J dropped 3 bases, with 14 bases sitting between them. Germline lookup yields CDR1 MNHNS and CDR2 SASEGT. CDR3 bases: TGTGCCAGCAGGGCCCGAGAGCCGGACTATGGCTACACCTTC. It encodes CASRAREPDYGYTF.

The chain links TRBV28 to TRBJ1-3; D gene unclear. The CDR3 runs to 17 residues. V was cut by 6 bases and J by 0 bases, with 18 bases left in between. The germline gives CDR1 MDHEN, CDR2 SYDVKM. CDR3 loop: CASRDKPGHFSGNTIYF. The CDR3 coding sequence is TGTGCCAGCAGAGATAAGCCCGGGCATTTCTCTGGAAACACCATATATTTT.

In its sample, this clonotype was seen a few times. V usage is TRBV7-2 and J usage is TRBJ2-1, with TRBD2 matching 10 bases. Per the germline V gene, CDR1 is SGHTA and CDR2 is FQGNSA. This CDR3 has 19 residues. Unmatched junction bases numbered 13, after V lost 1 base and J lost 4 bases. CDR3 nucleotides: TGTGCCAGCAGCTTAGAAGCGGTACCTAGCGGGAGACTATACAATGAGCAGTTCTTC. Translation: CASSLEAVPSGRLYNEQFF.

This chain uses TRBV6-1 with TRBJ1-5; 8 nucleotides align to TRBD1. The V segment lost 6 bases and the J segment 2 bases; nucleotides outside the gene matches: 6. The germline V gene encodes CDR1 MNHNS and CDR2 SASEGT. The CDR3 is 15 residues long. The chain's CDR3 is CASSVQGVGNQPQHF. The CDR3 DNA reads as TGTGCCAGCAGCGTACAGGGGGTAGGCAATCAGCCCCAGCATTTT.

This chain joins TRBV7-6 and TRBJ1-6; D uncertain. CDR3 length: 18 residues. Per germline, CDR1 SGHVS and CDR2 FNYEAQ. Deletions cut 0 bases from V and 0 bases from J, with 12 bases between. CDR3 DNA: TGTGCCAGCAGCTTAGCGCGCCCCCTGAGCTCCTATAATTCACCCCTCCACTTT. This translates into CASSLARPLSSYNSPLHF.

CDR3 nucleotides: TGTGCCAGCAGTCCTTCAAAACAGGGGGCGTTGGGCACAGATACGCAGTATTTT. Translating gives CASSPSKQGALGTDTQYF. V and J are TRBV27 and TRBJ2-3; 9 bases are a match to TRBD1. The CDR3 covers 18 residues. Looked up from germline, CDR1 is MNHEY and CDR2 is SMNVEV (reference sequence). Germline trimming cut 5 bases from V and 1 base from J; bases unmatched to any gene: 13.

The J gene is TRBJ1-1, the V gene TRBV5-6; 10 nucleotides match TRBD1. Trimming at V came to 4 bases and at J to 5 bases, leaving 5 bases not matched to a gene. Germline V gene lookup returns CDR1 SGHDT and CDR2 YYEEEE. This CDR3 has 14 amino acids. The CDR3 nucleotides read TGTGCCAGCAGCCGTACGGGACAGGGGACTGAAGCTTTCTTT. Residues: CASSRTGQGTEAFF.

This clonotype was observed at least ten times. The genes are TRBV7-2 and TRBJ1-1; D remains ambiguous. With 5 bases removed from V and 4 bases from J, the gap between germline ends came to 8 bases. CDR1 is SGHTA and CDR2 is FQGNSA in the germline V gene. The CDR3 is 12 residues long. The CDR3 nucleotides are TGTGCCAGCAGCCCATGGGGCACTGAAGCTTTCTTT. This gives the protein CASSPWGTEAFF.

The V call is TRBV30, the J call TRBJ2-7, with TRBD1 as a possible D gene (6 bases). CDR1 is GTSNPN, CDR2 SVGIG, per germline (reference sequence). The CDR3 is made up of 14 amino acids. Deletions cut 2 bases from V and 5 bases from J, with 16 bases between. CDR3 coding DNA: TGTGCCTGGAGTCCGGGACATTTGCCGAACGAGCAGTACTTC. Its translation is CAWSPGHLPNEQYF. Variable domain in full (rest from reference TRBV30 and TRBJ2-7): SQTIHQWPATLVQPVGSPLSLECTVEGTSNPNLYWYRQAAGRGLQLLFYSVGIGQISSEVPQNLSASRPQDRQFILSSKKLLLSDSGFYLCAWSPGHLPNEQYFGPGTRLTVT.

This chain joins TRBV4-1 and TRBJ2-7; 12 nucleotides line up with TRBD2. The CDR3 extends over 16 amino acids. V was pared by 3 bases and J by 1 base, with 4 bases of the junction left unmatched. Looked up from germline, CDR1 is MGHRA and CDR2 is YSYEKL. The CDR3 sequence: CASSHPGLAGSYEQYF. The CDR3 region has the DNA TGCGCCAGCAGCCACCCTGGACTAGCGGGATCCTACGAGCAGTACTTC.

This chain uses TRBV6-2 or TRBV6-3 with TRBJ2-1, with 9 bases matching TRBD2. The V gene's germline CDR1 is MNHEY and CDR2 SVGEGT. After removal of 8 bases from V and 9 bases from J, the junction contained 11 bases not matched to a gene. This CDR3 comprises 14 residues. CDR3 region: CASGRLAGISEQFF. CDR3 coding DNA: TGTGCCAGCGGACGTCTAGCGGGAATAAGTGAGCAGTTCTTC.

This rearrangement joins TRBV12-3 or TRBV12-4 to TRBJ1-5, with 8 positions matching TRBD1. The CDR3 covers 17 residues. J lost 2 bases, V lost 6 bases, and 12 bases had no gene match. DNA of the CDR3: TGTGCCAGCAGCCCCGCGGGCAGGGGGCCGGGCAATCAGCCCCAGCATTTT. Translating gives CASSPAGRGPGNQPQHF.

This clonotype was recorded at least ten times. The chain employs TRBV7-2 and TRBJ1-5; weak D call: TRBD1 (6 bases). The CDR3 length is 14 residues. V was trimmed by 1 base and J by 7 bases, leaving 11 bases between them. Germline CDR1 reads SGHTA; CDR2 reads FQGNSA. CDR3 sequence reads: CASSLVAGGQPQHF. DNA of the CDR3: TGTGCCAGCAGCTTAGTGGCTGGGGGCCAGCCCCAGCATTTT. The whole variable domain, remainder taken from reference TRBV7-2 and TRBJ1-5, is GAGVSQSPSNKVTEKGKDVELRCDPISGHTALYWYRQSLGQGLEFLIYFQGNSAPDKSGLPSDRFSAERTGGSVSTLTIQRTQQEDSAVYLCASSLVAGGQPQHFGDGTRLSIL.

This clonotype was counted between two and nine times. CDR3 bases: TGTGCCAGCAGCTTATGGGGGACCGATAGCAATCAGCCCCAGCATTTT. Protein product: CASSLWGTDSNQPQHF. The chain recombines TRBV7-2 with TRBJ1-5; D perhaps matches TRBD1 (5 bases). CDR1 is SGHTA, CDR2 FQGNSA, per germline. The V gene lost 2 bases and the J gene lost 0 bases, with 11 bases spanning the gap. The CDR3 extends over 16 amino acids. Variable domain in full (rest from reference TRBV7-2 and TRBJ1-5): GAGVSQSPSNKVTEKGKDVELRCDPISGHTALYWYRQSLGQGLEFLIYFQGNSAPDKSGLPSDRFSAERTGGSVSTLTIQRTQQEDSAVYLCASSLWGTDSNQPQHFGDGTRLSIL.

This clonotype was counted between two and nine times. The chain is built from TRBV7-2 and TRBJ2-1, with TRBD1 matching over 7 bases. Unmatched junction bases numbered 2, after V lost 3 bases and J lost 3 bases. Germline lookup yields CDR1 SGHTA and CDR2 FQGNSA. The CDR3 contains 14 residues. The CDR3 DNA follows: TGTGCCAGCAGCTTCCGGGACAGCTACAATGAGCAGTTCTTC. It translates to CASSFRDSYNEQFF.

Only one count was recorded for this clonotype. V is TRBV4-1 and J is TRBJ2-7, with TRBD1 matching 7 bases. Germline V lookup: CDR1 MGHRA, CDR2 YSYEKL. CDR3 length: 18 amino acids. The V and J ends lost 0 bases and 3 bases, in that order; junction bases with no gene match: 14. Here the CDR3 reads CASSQDHQGDTGFYEQYV. DNA for the CDR3: TGCGCCAGCAGCCAAGATCACCAGGGGGACACAGGGTTCTACGAGCAGTACGTC.

This clonotype was seen ten or more times. The chain is built from TRBV4-3 and TRBJ1-4; TRBD1 might be the D (5 bases). CDR3 size: 16 residues. Germline V gene data show CDR1 as LGHNA and CDR2 as YSLEER. V gave up 5 bases and J gave up 5 bases, with 18 bases separating them. CDR3 sequence: CASSRDARGLNEKLFF. The CDR3 region has the DNA TGCGCCAGCAGCAGGGACGCCCGAGGCCTAAATGAAAAACTGTTTTTT.

This clonotype was counted a few times. This rearrangement joins TRBV30 to TRBJ2-4; D could derive from TRBD1 or TRBD2 (5 bases each). Trimming removed 3 bases from V and 2 bases from J, with 11 bases in between. The germline V gene encodes CDR1 GTSNPN and CDR2 SVGIG (reference sequence). The CDR3 is 14 residues long. CDR3 sequence: CAWRPGGTKNIQYF. The CDR3, as DNA: TGTGCCTGGAGGCCTGGGGGAACCAAAAACATTCAGTACTTC.

This clonotype was counted between two and nine times. This chain uses TRBV4-1 with TRBJ2-3; D remains ambiguous. The CDR3 consists of 13 residues. The V gene lost 0 bases and the J gene lost 6 bases, with 7 bases spanning the gap. The germline V gene has CDR1 MGHRA and CDR2 YSYEKL. CDR3 in DNA: TGCGCCAGCAGCCAAGAGAATCCCGATACGCAGTATTTT. It translates to CASSQENPDTQYF.

For this clonotype: With a much larger clone just one base away, this may be a read error. Since the CDR3 does not end with the conserved phenylalanine or tryptophan, this likely comes from a read error. The rearrangement joins TRBV12-3 or TRBV12-4 to TRBJ1-2; 8 bases agree with TRBD1. This CDR3 is built from 15 residues. V trimming: 1 base; J trimming: 5 bases; junction bases outside the gene matches: 6. The CDR3 spells CASSLGQGARYGYTI. The CDR3 region has the DNA TGTGCCAGCAGTTTAGGTCAGGGGGCGCGGTATGGCTACACCATC.